The 7 T cell receptor beta chains presented below share a single source sample, sequenced in a study of T-cell reconstitution after alpha-beta-depleted transplantation in children. Molecular barcoding with unique molecular identifiers was used for the TCRbeta library. In TCRdb, the PCR reads were re-called with MiXCR into one record per CDR3 protein. This table has hundreds of thousands of distinct CDR3 sequences, more than 20% appearing once. The source material was PBMCs, mostly from graft donor cells, sampled 360 days after TCRalphabeta/CD19-depleted stem cell transplant. The receptors originated from a boy in the first two years of life who had a stem cell transplant for acute myeloid leukemia, so the T cells may come from the graft donor.

The chain carries TRBV28 and TRBJ2-4; 7 bases are shared with TRBD1. Per germline, CDR1 MDHEN and CDR2 SYDVKM. The CDR3 extends over 15 amino acids. Trimming cost V 6 bases and J 8 bases; bases outside gene matches: 13. The CDR3 DNA sequence: TGTGCCAGCAGGTACACCGGGACAGAGGTCTACATTCAGTACTTC. This codes for CASRYTGTEVYIQYF.

The chain joins TRBV6-1 to TRBJ2-3, with unresolved D. CDR3 length equals 16 residues. Germline V gene lookup returns CDR1 MNHNS and CDR2 SASEGT. Deletions cut 5 bases from V and 4 bases from J, with 19 bases between. The CDR3 nucleotides are TGTGCCAGCAGTCGTTTTGGGCCCGGCGGCGCAGATACGCAGTATTTT. Its protein product is CASSRFGPGGADTQYF.

This clonotype appeared many times. The chain employs TRBV29-1 and TRBJ2-1, with a possible D match to TRBD1 (6 bases). This CDR3 is 16 amino acids long. Per the germline V gene, CDR1 is SQVTM and CDR2 is ANQGSEA. V lost 3 bases and J lost 0, with 15 bases in between. The CDR3 bases are TGCAGCGTTGAGGGAGCCCAGGGGAGCTCCTACAATGAGCAGTTCTTC. This encodes CSVEGAQGSSYNEQFF.

This chain connects TRBV7-9 to TRBJ2-7; the match to TRBD1 covers 7 bases. The CDR3 has 14 residues. Germline V gene lookup returns CDR1 SEHNR and CDR2 FQNEAQ (reference sequence). Trimming at V came to 4 bases and at J to 3 bases, leaving 6 bases not matched to a gene. The CDR3 coding sequence is TGTGCCAGCAGCTCCGGGACAGCCATCTACGAGCAGTACGTC. It translates to CASSSGTAIYEQYV.

This clonotype came up a few times. The chain has TRBV6-1 and TRBJ2-1, with D unclear. The V end was cut by 7 bases, the J end by 9 bases, with 19 bases between. CDR3 length equals 14 residues. CDR1 is MNHNS and CDR2 is SASEGT in the germline V gene. CDR3 amino acids: CASTQTSRYGEQFF. In nucleotides, the CDR3 is TGTGCCAGCACCCAAACATCTAGGTACGGTGAGCAGTTCTTC.

J is TRBJ2-6 and V is TRBV12-3 or TRBV12-4, with D hard to call. The V and J ends lost 1 base and 0 bases respectively, with 10 bases between them. This CDR3 has 17 amino acids. The CDR3 loop is CASSLEQSHSGANVLTF. The CDR3 coding sequence is TGTGCCAGCAGTTTAGAGCAATCACACTCTGGGGCCAACGTCCTGACTTTC.

This clonotype was counted many times. This rearrangement joins TRBV5-1 to TRBJ2-7; the D is unclear. The CDR3 length is 13 residues. V lost 2 bases and J 3 bases, leaving 9 bases between the germline ends. Germline CDR1 SGHRS, CDR2 YFSETQ. The CDR3, as DNA: TGCGCCAGCAGCTTTACGCGACTCTACGAGCAGTACGTC. As protein: CASSFTRLYEQYV.